The source of this TCR beta chain is a study of T cell clones after liver transplantation. Across the whole study: As an antigen-independent comparator, third-party-reactive TCRbeta sequences came from pre-transplant mixed lymphocyte reactions.

This CDR3 contains 14 residues. With 1 base removed from V and 2 bases from J, the gap between germline ends came to 8 bases. CDR1 and CDR2 from the germline V gene are SGHAT and FQNNGV. Method: immunoSEQ multiplex PCR; TCRdb's copy keeps in-frame clones and lacks some. The table lists around 43,000 clones, 85% to 90% of them singletons. The sequencing here drew on CD4+ T cells from blood, taken 24 months after liver transplant. The chain employs TRBV11-2 and TRBJ1-2; D unclear. The receptor was derived from a human patient who received a liver transplant. Some T cells here may be from the graft donor. The CDR3 sequence is CASSLVLGNYGYTF. In DNA, the CDR3 is TGTGCCAGCAGCTTAGTTCTGGGAAACTATGGCTACACCTTC.